This TCR beta chain was documented in a study of T-cell reconstitution after alpha-beta-depleted transplantation in children. Study-wide points: It was newly produced T cells that mostly accounted for T-cell counts and diversity one year after transplant. Several hundred expanded graft clones reportedly were the source of alpha-beta T cells about two months after transplant. Surviving thymic progenitors and recipient T cells were the source of high TCRbeta diversity at day 60 in some patients.

Points on this clonotype: Its antigen is unidentified.

Unique molecular identifiers were incorporated when the TCRbeta library was constructed. TCRdb passed the PCR reads through MiXCR, listing each CDR3 protein once. The sample lists 600,000 or so distinct CDR3 sequences, under 25% occurring once. The CDR3 totals 20 residues. V was pared by 2 bases and J by 0 bases, with 14 bases of the junction left unmatched. From germline, CDR1 is SNHLY and CDR2 FYNNEI. The receptor was isolated from a boy under three years old who had a stem cell transplant for acute myeloid leukemia, so the T cells may come from the graft donor. The chain carries TRBV2 and TRBJ2-4; 9 bases fit TRBD2. This specimen consisted of PBMCs, mostly from graft donor cells, obtained 360 days after TCRalphabeta/CD19-depleted stem cell transplant. The CDR3 nucleotides read TGTGCCAGCAGTGAATCTCTGAGCGGGGGGCTAATTGTAGCCAAAAACATTCAGTACTTC. This translates into CASSESLSGGLIVAKNIQYF.